Listed here is a single TCR beta chain. Antigen: not known. The source of the sample is a study of T cell responses to AZD1222 COVID-19 vaccine. General study results and limits: Regions left unmutated in variants are reportedly the target of nearly half of spike-specific TCRs. Among vaccine-associated CD4 TCRs, coverage spanned spike, with dominance at 160-218 and 743-854.

Some clones are missing from TCRdb's copy, which holds only in-frame ones; the method was immunoSEQ multiplex PCR. This table has 99,000 or so clones, 86% appearing once. The CDR3 has 13 residues. Germline CDR1 SQVTM, CDR2 ANQGSEA. V lost 4 bases, J lost 9 bases, and 16 bases lay in between. This TCR was sampled from an adult who received the MenACWY meningococcal vaccine as a control. The starting material was peripheral blood, obtained 28 days after the second dose of the MenACWY control vaccine. The chain has TRBV29-1 and TRBJ1-5; D may be TRBD1 (5 bases). CDR3 loop: CSVGSAPGMPQHF. The CDR3 region has the DNA TGCAGCGTTGGTAGTGCCCCAGGGATGCCCCAGCATTTT.